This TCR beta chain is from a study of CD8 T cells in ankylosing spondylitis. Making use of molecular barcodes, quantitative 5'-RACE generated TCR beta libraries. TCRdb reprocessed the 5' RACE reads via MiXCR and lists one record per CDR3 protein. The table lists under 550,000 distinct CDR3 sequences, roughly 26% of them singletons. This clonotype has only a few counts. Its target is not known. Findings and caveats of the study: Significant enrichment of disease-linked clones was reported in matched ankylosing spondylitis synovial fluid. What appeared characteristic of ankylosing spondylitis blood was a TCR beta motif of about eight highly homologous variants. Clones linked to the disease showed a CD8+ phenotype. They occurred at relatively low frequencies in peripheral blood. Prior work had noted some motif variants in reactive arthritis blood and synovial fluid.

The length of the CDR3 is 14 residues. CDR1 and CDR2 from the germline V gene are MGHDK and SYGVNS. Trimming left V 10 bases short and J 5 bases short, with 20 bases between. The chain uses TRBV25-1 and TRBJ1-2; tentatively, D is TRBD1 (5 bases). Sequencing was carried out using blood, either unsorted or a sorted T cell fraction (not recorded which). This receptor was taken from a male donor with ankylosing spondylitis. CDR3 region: CATGGLGQDYGYTF. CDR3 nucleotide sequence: TGTGCCACGGGGGGATTAGGACAAGATTATGGCTACACCTTC.